The 5 T cell receptor beta chains in this list originate from one sample, sequenced in a study of T-cell memory formation after mild COVID-19. TCRdb itself ran the 5' RACE reads through MiXCR, one entry per CDR3 protein. The sample holds 400,000 to 500,000 distinct CDR3 sequences, around 19% seen once. Input material: PBMCs or a T cell subset sorted from them (not recorded which). The source is an adult woman who had mild COVID-19 (a few samples of this study predate the infection). Cell type and time point are not known.

This clonotype has just a few counts. V and J are TRBV7-2 and TRBJ1-2; possibly TRBD1 for D (5 bases). V was pared by 1 base and J by 4 bases, with 13 bases between. The CDR3 runs to 15 residues. Germline V lookup: CDR1 SGHTA, CDR2 FQGNSA. In DNA form, the CDR3 reads TGTGCCAGCAGCTTAGGGACATATGGTGGCTATGGCTACACCTTC. Encoded protein: CASSLGTYGGYGYTF.

The rearrangement links TRBV7-6 to TRBJ2-3; no reliable D call. V lost 1 base, J lost 4 bases, and 9 bases lay in between. This CDR3 comprises 14 residues. Per germline, CDR1 SGHVS and CDR2 FNYEAQ. CDR3 residues: CASSLGTSPDTQYF. CDR3 sequence (DNA): TGTGCCAGCAGCTTAGGAACATCTCCAGATACGCAGTATTTT.

V gene TRBV11-2 combines with J gene TRBJ1-2; TRBD1 matches 7 bases. This CDR3 contains 15 residues. The V and J ends lost 7 bases and 0 bases, in that order; junction bases with no gene match: 8. The germline V gene has CDR1 SGHAT and CDR2 FQNNGV. The DNA for the CDR3 is TGTGCCAGCAATCCAGGGGGGGCTACTAACTATGGCTACACCTTC. Protein sequence: CASNPGGATNYGYTF.

The table lists this clonotype with a few counts. This chain joins TRBV6-5 and TRBJ2-5; 8 bases map to TRBD2. J lost 2 bases, V lost 6 bases, and 8 bases had no gene match. This CDR3 contains 15 residues. In germline, CDR1 is MNHEY, CDR2 SVGAGI. The CDR3 coding sequence is TGTGCCAGCAGCTCCGGGACTAGTCCACAAGAGACCCAGTACTTC. This codes for CASSSGTSPQETQYF.

This clonotype was recorded a few times. The chain uses TRBV11-2 and TRBJ2-4; D gene ambiguous. The germline V gene has CDR1 SGHAT and CDR2 FQNNGV. Trimming cost V 3 bases and J 6 bases, with 15 bases left between them. CDR3 length: 15 residues. The CDR3 sequence is CASSLELAAGNIQYF. DNA of the CDR3: TGTGCCAGCAGCTTGGAATTAGCCGCCGGAAACATTCAGTACTTC.